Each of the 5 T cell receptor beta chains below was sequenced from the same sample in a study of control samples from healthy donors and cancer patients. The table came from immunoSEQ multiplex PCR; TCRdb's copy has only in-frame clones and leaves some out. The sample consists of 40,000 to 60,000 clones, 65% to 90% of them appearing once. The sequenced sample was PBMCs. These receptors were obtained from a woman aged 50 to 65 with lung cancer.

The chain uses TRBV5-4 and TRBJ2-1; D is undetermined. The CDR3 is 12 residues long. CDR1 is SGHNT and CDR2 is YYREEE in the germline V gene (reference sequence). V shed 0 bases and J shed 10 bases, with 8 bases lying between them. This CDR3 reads CASSLDRKEQFF. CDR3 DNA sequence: TGTGCCAGCAGCTTGGACCGTAAGGAGCAGTTCTTC.

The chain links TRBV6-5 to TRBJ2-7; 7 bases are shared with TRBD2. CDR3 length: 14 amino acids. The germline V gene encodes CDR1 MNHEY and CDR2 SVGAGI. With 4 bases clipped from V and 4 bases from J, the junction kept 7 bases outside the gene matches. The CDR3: CASSSSTGGYEQYF. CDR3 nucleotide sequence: TGTGCCAGCAGTTCGTCGACGGGAGGATACGAGCAGTACTTC.

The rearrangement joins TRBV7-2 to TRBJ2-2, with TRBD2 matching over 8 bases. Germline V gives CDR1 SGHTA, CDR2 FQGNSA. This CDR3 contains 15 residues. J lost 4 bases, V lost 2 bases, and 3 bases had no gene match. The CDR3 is CASSLSRGGTGELFF. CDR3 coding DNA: TGTGCCAGCAGCTTATCCCGGGGGGGCACCGGGGAGCTGTTTTTT.

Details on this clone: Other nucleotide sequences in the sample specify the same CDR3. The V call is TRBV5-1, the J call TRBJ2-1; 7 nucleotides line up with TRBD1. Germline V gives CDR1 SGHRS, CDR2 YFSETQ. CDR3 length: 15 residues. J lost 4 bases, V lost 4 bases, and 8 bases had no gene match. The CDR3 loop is CASSLEGQEYNEQFF. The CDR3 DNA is TGCGCCAGCAGCCTGGAAGGACAGGAATACAATGAGCAGTTCTTC.

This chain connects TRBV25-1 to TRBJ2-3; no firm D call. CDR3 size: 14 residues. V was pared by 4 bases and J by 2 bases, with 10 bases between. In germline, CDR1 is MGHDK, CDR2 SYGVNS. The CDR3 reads CASSVAGYTDTQYF. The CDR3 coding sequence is TGTGCCAGCAGTGTAGCAGGCTACACAGATACGCAGTATTTT.